One and the same sample provided the 20 T cell receptor beta chains below, sequenced in a study of CD8 T cells in ankylosing spondylitis. TCRdb ran MiXCR on the 5' RACE reads and lists one entry per CDR3 protein. The data show about 170,000 distinct CDR3 sequences, about a sixth seen once. Material for sequencing was blood, either unsorted or a sorted T cell fraction (not recorded which). The receptors stem from a male donor with ankylosing spondylitis or in good health (not recorded which).

The chain links TRBV12-3 or TRBV12-4 to TRBJ1-2; tentatively, D is TRBD1 (5 bases). The CDR3 consists of 15 residues. V was shortened by 3 bases and J by 6 bases, with 17 bases between the two germline ends. In nucleotides, the CDR3 is TGTGCCAGCAGTTTGGGGCACCGACAGTCGAATGGCTACACCTTC. Translated: CASSLGHRQSNGYTF.

This chain uses TRBV20-1 with TRBJ2-1, with TRBD2 matching over 7 bases. With V trimmed by 3 bases and J by 8 bases, 7 bases remained unmatched. This CDR3 region has 13 residues. Per the germline V gene, CDR1 is DFQATT and CDR2 is SNEGSKA (reference sequence). CDR3 amino acids: CSASILAGDEQFF. CDR3 nucleotide sequence: TGCAGTGCTAGTATTTTGGCGGGAGATGAGCAGTTCTTC.

This clonotype was recorded many times. The chain couples TRBV28 to TRBJ2-7; 9 bases match TRBD1. CDR1 MDHEN and CDR2 SYDVKM come from the germline V gene. CDR3 length equals 15 residues. V was clipped by 6 bases and J by 4 bases; unmatched bases: 10. The CDR3 DNA follows: TGTGCCAGCAGAGAGCCGGGACAGGGAATATACGAGCAGTACTTC. Protein product: CASREPGQGIYEQYF.

This clonotype was counted many times. The V gene is TRBV5-1, the J gene TRBJ2-1, with 8 bases fitting TRBD1. CDR1 is SGHRS and CDR2 is YFSETQ in the germline V gene. This CDR3 is built from 17 residues. The trim removed 2 bases at V and 2 bases at J, leaving 9 bases unmatched. This chain's CDR3 is CASSFTGTGQTYNEQFF. CDR3 bases: TGCGCCAGCAGCTTTACCGGGACAGGACAAACCTACAATGAGCAGTTCTTC.

This clonotype was counted only a few times. This chain connects TRBV4-1 to TRBJ2-5, with 7 positions matching TRBD2. V dropped 3 bases and J dropped 7; count of bases not matched to a gene: 8. The CDR3 length is 14 residues. Germline V gene sequence: CDR1 MGHRA, CDR2 YSYEKL. The CDR3 coding sequence is TGCGCCAGCAGCCATTCCGGGACTACGGCGACCCAGTACTTC. Its protein product is CASSHSGTTATQYF.

This clonotype was detected many times. The chain is built from TRBV28 and TRBJ2-7; 9 bases are a match to TRBD1. Trimming at V came to 6 bases and at J to 6 bases, leaving 12 bases not matched to a gene. The length of the CDR3 is 15 residues. Germline CDR1 and CDR2: MDHEN and SYDVKM. Here the CDR3 reads CASSIPGQGLLEQYF. The CDR3 DNA reads TGTGCCAGCAGCATCCCGGGACAGGGTCTTCTCGAGCAGTACTTC.

The rearrangement joins TRBV7-3 to TRBJ2-3, with TRBD1 identical over 10 bases. Germline assignment: CDR1 SGHTA and CDR2 FQGTGA. The CDR3 is 16 residues long. After removal of 0 bases from V and 4 bases from J, the junction contained 4 bases not matched to a gene. The CDR3 loop reads CASSLTGQGGSDTQYF. As DNA, the CDR3 is TGTGCCAGCAGCTTAACCGGACAGGGGGGCTCAGATACGCAGTATTTT.

This clonotype was observed many times. The chain recombines TRBV2 with TRBJ2-5, with D unclear. Trimming cost V 5 bases and J 2 bases, with 12 bases left between them. Germline V lookup: CDR1 SNHLY, CDR2 FYNNEI. This CDR3 contains 14 residues. CDR3 sequence reads: CASSFGRPQETQYF. Here the CDR3 DNA reads TGTGCCAGCAGTTTTGGACGTCCTCAAGAGACCCAGTACTTC.

At least ten counts were recorded for this clonotype. V is TRBV9 and J is TRBJ2-7; 11 bases align to TRBD2. This CDR3 has 16 amino acids. The ends lost 0 bases at V and 0 bases at J; junction bases unmatched: 2. From germline, CDR1 is SGDLS and CDR2 YYNGEE. As DNA, the CDR3 is TGTGCCAGCAGCGTAGGAGGGACTAGCGGCTCCTACGAGCAGTACTTC. It encodes CASSVGGTSGSYEQYF. Drawing the rest from reference TRBV9 and TRBJ2-7, the complete variable domain is DSGVTQTPKHLITATGQRVTLRCSPRSGDLSVYWYQQSLDQGLQFLIQYYNGEERAKGNILERFSAQQFPDLHSELNLSSLELGDSALYFCASSVGGTSGSYEQYFGPGTRLTVT.

J is TRBJ2-5 and V is TRBV12-3 or TRBV12-4; 8 nucleotides agree with TRBD2. V lost 2 bases, J lost 5 bases, and 7 bases stayed unmatched. The CDR3 has 15 amino acids. The CDR3 spells CASSLRAGVGETQYF. The CDR3 coding sequence is TGTGCCAGCAGTTTACGAGCGGGAGTGGGCGAGACCCAGTACTTC.

This clonotype came up a few times. V and J are TRBV20-1 and TRBJ1-6; 9 bases align to TRBD1. The V segment lost 0 bases and the J segment 8 bases; nucleotides outside the gene matches: 8. The CDR3 is 16 amino acids. Germline V gives CDR1 DFQATT, CDR2 SNEGSKA (reference sequence). CDR3 amino acids: CSARDPGQGGHSPLHF. The CDR3 DNA reads TGCAGTGCTAGAGATCCGGGACAGGGAGGACATTCACCCCTCCACTTT.

The sample holds a few counts of this clonotype. The chain combines TRBV25-1 with TRBJ2-2; D call uncertain. Looked up from germline, CDR1 is MGHDK and CDR2 is SYGVNS. V lost 3 bases and J 1 base, leaving 3 bases between the germline ends. This CDR3 is 13 amino acids long. DNA of the CDR3: TGTGCCAGCAGTGAGAGGAACACCGGGGAGCTGTTTTTT. It specifies CASSERNTGELFF.

The table lists this clonotype with a few counts. V gene TRBV27 combines with J gene TRBJ2-3; the match to TRBD2 covers 7 bases. The junction had 11 bases not matched to a gene; V was cut back by 2 bases and J by 6 bases. CDR1 is MNHEY, CDR2 SMNVEV, per germline (reference sequence). The CDR3 runs to 16 residues. Here the CDR3 DNA reads TGTGCCAGCAGTTTAAGGGCGGGAGCGGGATGGGATACGCAGTATTTT. Translated, it gives CASSLRAGAGWDTQYF.

This clonotype was counted a few times. The chain has TRBV7-9 and TRBJ1-1; the D gene is possibly TRBD1 (6 bases). The V gene lost 5 bases and the J gene lost 0 bases, with 10 bases spanning the gap. The CDR3 runs 14 residues. The germline V gene encodes CDR1 SEHNR and CDR2 FQNEAQ (reference sequence). The CDR3 reads CASSIQGLNTEAFF. CDR3 sequence (DNA): TGTGCCAGCAGCATACAGGGTTTGAACACTGAAGCTTTCTTT.

The rearrangement links TRBV2 to TRBJ2-2; tentatively, D is TRBD2 (6 bases). The V end was cut by 11 bases, the J end by 1 base, with 11 bases between. This CDR3 is 13 amino acids long. The V gene's germline CDR1 is SNHLY and CDR2 FYNNEI. The CDR3 DNA reads as TGTGCCGCCGGGACTGAGAACACCGGGGAGCTGTTTTTT. Translation gives CAAGTENTGELFF.

This clonotype was detected only a few times. V gene TRBV27 combines with J gene TRBJ2-1; 8 nucleotides match TRBD2. CDR1 MNHEY and CDR2 SMNVEV come from the germline V gene (reference sequence). V was clipped by 5 bases and J by 6 bases; unmatched bases: 9. The CDR3 consists of 15 residues. The CDR3 nucleotides are TGTGCCAGCAGTCCCCTAGCGGGCCGGGTCAATGAGCAGTTCTTC. Protein product: CASSPLAGRVNEQFF.

In nucleotides, the CDR3 is TGTGCCAGCAGTTACGTTTCCGGGGAGACCCAGTACTTC. Its translation: CASSYVSGETQYF. The V call is TRBV12-3 or TRBV12-4, the J call TRBJ2-5; D call uncertain. V lost 4 bases to trimming and J lost 5 bases, with 11 bases between them. This CDR3 has 13 amino acids.

This clonotype was recorded only once. J is TRBJ1-4 and V is TRBV28; D possibly corresponds to TRBD1 (5 bases). Germline CDR1 is MDHEN and CDR2 is SYDVKM. CDR3 length: 16 amino acids. Deletions cut 5 bases from V and 7 bases from J, with 20 bases between. The CDR3 region has the DNA TGTGCCAGCAGTATTATGATCGGGGGAATCGGTGAAAAACTGTTTTTT. This codes for CASSIMIGGIGEKLFF.

This clonotype was seen a handful of times. The V and J genes are TRBV4-2 and TRBJ1-5; no reliable D call. Germline-derived CDR1 and CDR2 are LGHNA and YNFKEQ. The length of the CDR3 is 15 residues. V was pared by 4 bases and J by 0 bases, with 10 bases between. The CDR3 DNA reads TGTGCCAGCAGCCTAAGGCTCCCTAGCAATCAGCCCCAGCATTTT. It is translated as CASSLRLPSNQPQHF.

This clonotype was seen at least ten times. The chain recombines TRBV12-3 or TRBV12-4 with TRBJ1-1; no clear D gene. Trimming shortened V by 2 bases and J by 7 bases, and 5 bases separated the two germline ends. The CDR3 is 11 residues long. CDR3 coding DNA: TGTGCCAGCAGTTTATACGGTGAAGCTTTCTTT. Amino acid sequence: CASSLYGEAFF.